Listed below are T cell receptor beta chains from one sample, sequenced in a study of blood T cell repertoires in COVID-19. Profiling relied on immunoSEQ multiplex PCR, and the TCRdb table lists in-frame clones only, not all of them. The top ten hold about 3.4% of the sample, which has 150,000 to 200,000 clones, 75% to 90% seen once. The sequenced sample consisted of PBMCs or T cells enriched from blood (not recorded which). The receptors derive from an older woman who had recovered from COVID-19. Both conserved end residues are part of each CDR3. A D gene is named only where the DNA matches it firmly. The size entry is marked missing in some rows and otherwise reads once, few, many or a size class.

>.|TRBV6-5|.|TRBJ2-1
TGTGCCAGCATCACAGGGTCGTACAATGAGCAGTTCTTC
CASITGSYNEQFF
>TRBD2|TRBV7-8|.|TRBJ2-1
TGTGCCAGCAGCTTTTACCCGACTAGCGGGGTTTACAATGAGCAGTTCTTC
CASSFYPTSGVYNEQFF
>.|TRBV6-5|.|TRBJ1-2
TGTGCCAGCGGGGCAGGGGATGGCTACACCTTC
CASGAGDGYTF
>TRBD1|TRBV25-1|.|TRBJ2-7
TGTGCCAGCAGTTCCCTAGGGACAGGGGGCTACGAGCAGTACTTC
CASSSLGTGGYEQYF
>.|TRBV30|.|TRBJ2-4
TGTGCCTGGAGTGGGCGGGGCATTCAGTACTTC
CAWSGRGIQYF
>TRBD1|TRBV10-3|.|TRBJ2-7
TGTGCCATCAGTGTAGGTTCGGGACAGTCTGGCTACGAGCAGTACTTC
CAISVGSGQSGYEQYF
>.|TRBV30|few|TRBJ2-1
TGTGCCTGGAGACAAGGGGGGGCCCATGAGCAGTTCTTC
CAWRQGGAHEQFF
>TRBD1|TRBV29-1|.|TRBJ2-7
TGCAGCGTTGAGACAGGGGGCGGATACGAGCAGTACTTC
CSVETGGGYEQYF
>.|TRBV5-4|.|TRBJ1-1
TGTGCCAGCAGCCGCGGCGGCACTGAAGCTTTCTTT
CASSRGGTEAFF
>.|TRBV19|few|TRBJ2-5
TGTGCCAGTAGTATCGGCGGGGTATTCCAAGAGACCCAGTACTTC
CASSIGGVFQETQYF
>.|TRBV4-1|.|TRBJ1-2
TGCGCCAGCAGCCAAGAAGACTCAAAGGGGGGCTACACCTTC
CASSQEDSKGGYTF
>.|TRBV4-2|.|TRBJ2-1
TGTGCCAGCAGCCAAGGGGACTTCATGGGTGAGCAGTTCTTC
CASSQGDFMGEQFF
>.|TRBV19|few|TRBJ2-1
TGTGCCAGTAGTACGTATGGACCGGGAGCCTACAATGAGCAGTTCTTC
CASSTYGPGAYNEQFF
>TRBD2|TRBV4-2|.|TRBJ2-5
TGTGCCAGCAGCCCAACTAGCGGGGGCGACACTTTCCAAGAGACCCAGTACTTC
CASSPTSGGDTFQETQYF
>TRBD2|TRBV2|few|TRBJ2-1
TGTGCCAGCAGTGGACGGGCGGGGGGCCCTAAAGAGCAGTTCTTC
CASSGRAGGPKEQFF
>.|TRBV4-1|.|TRBJ1-4
TGCGCCAGCAGCCAAAGGCCGGGTGGAGACGAAAAACTGTTTTTT
CASSQRPGGDEKLFF
>.|TRBV5-1|.|TRBJ1-4
TGCGCCAGCAGCGCAAGAGACACGAACCAGAATGAAAAACTGTTTTTT
CASSARDTNQNEKLFF
>TRBD1|TRBV10-2|.|TRBJ1-2
TGCGCCAGCAGTGGGACAGGGGACTATGGCTACACCTTC
CASSGTGDYGYTF
>TRBD1|TRBV14|.|TRBJ1-1
TGTGCCAGCAGCCAAGAAGGCAGGGGGCTTACTGAAGCTTTCTTT
CASSQEGRGLTEAFF
>TRBD2|TRBV6-1|.|TRBJ2-2
TGTGCCAGCAGTGGACTAGCGGGGGGCACCGGCGGGGAGCTGTTTTTT
CASSGLAGGTGGELFF
>.|TRBV29-1|few|TRBJ2-7
TGCAGCGTTGTCGGAGACGAGCAGTACTTC
CSVVGDEQYF
>.|TRBV24-1|.|TRBJ2-2
TGTGCCGGGGGGAATCCCGGGGAGCTGTTTTTT
CAGGNPGELFF
>TRBD2|TRBV5-1|.|TRBJ2-1
TGCGCCAGCAGGGGAGGGAATGAGCAGTTCTTC
CASRGGNEQFF
>.|TRBV10-3|.|TRBJ1-1
TGTGCCACTTCTCAGCAGGGGAACACTGAAGCTTTCTTT
CATSQQGNTEAFF
>.|TRBV6-5|.|TRBJ1-2
TGTGCCAGCAGTCCTAGGGCAGGGAACTATGGCTACACCTTC
CASSPRAGNYGYTF
>.|TRBV10-2|.|TRBJ2-5
TGCGCCAGCAGCGACACCCGACCCCCCGGACAAGAGACCCAGTACTTC
CASSDTRPPGQETQYF
>.|TRBV30|.|TRBJ1-5
TGTGCCTGGCAGGGCGCCGGGACAAGGAATCAGCCCCAGCATTTT
CAWQGAGTRNQPQHF
>.|TRBV7-2|.|TRBJ2-7
TGTGCCAGCAGCAGGAGTGATAGCCCATCGTACGAGCAGTACTTC
CASSRSDSPSYEQYF
>.|TRBV27|.|TRBJ2-1
TGTGCCAGCAGTTTATGGGGGGGCGGGAGCGGGGAAGCCAATGAGCAGTTCTTC
CASSLWGGGSGEANEQFF
>.|TRBV18|.|TRBJ2-6
TGTGCCAGCTCACCCTCCGTGGTGAGCTCTGGGGCCAACGTCCTGACTTTC
CASSPSVVSSGANVLTF
>TRBD1|TRBV5-1|.|TRBJ1-2
TGCGCCAGCAGCCCAAGGACAGGGGACTATGGCTACACCTTC
CASSPRTGDYGYTF
>TRBD1|TRBV12-5|.|TRBJ2-7
TGTGCTAGTGGTTGGACAGGGGGCGGCTACGAGCAGTACTTC
CASGWTGGGYEQYF
>TRBD1|TRBV6-6|.|TRBJ2-7
TGTGCCAGCACCCTACAGGGGTTGGCCTACGAGCAGTACTTC
CASTLQGLAYEQYF
>TRBD1|TRBV4-2|.|TRBJ1-4
TGTGCCAGCAGCCAAGATTCACAGGGGGAAAAACTGTTTTTT
CASSQDSQGEKLFF
>.|TRBV18|.|TRBJ1-2
TGTGCCAGCTCACCACTCCCGACAGCCATCTATGGCTACACCTTC
CASSPLPTAIYGYTF
>TRBD2|TRBV2|.|TRBJ2-7
TGTGCCAGCAGCTGGACTAGCGGGGGAGGCGAGCAGTACTTC
CASSWTSGGGEQYF
>.|TRBV7-8|.|TRBJ2-7
TGTGCCAGCAGCTTAAATGCCGGAACTAACGAGCAGTACTTC
CASSLNAGTNEQYF
>TRBD1|TRBV5-1|.|TRBJ2-5
TGCGCCAGCAGCCCGTGGGGACAGGGGATAGAGGAGACCCAGTACTTC
CASSPWGQGIEETQYF
>TRBD2|TRBV3-1/TRBV3-2|once|TRBJ2-1
TGTGCCAGCAGCCTCTCCCGATTAGCGGGATACAATGAGCAGTTCTTC
CASSLSRLAGYNEQFF
>.|TRBV30|.|TRBJ2-7
TGTGCCTGGAGTGGTGGCAGCTCCTACGAGCAGTACTTC
CAWSGGSSYEQYF
>.|TRBV6-1|.|TRBJ1-1
TGTGCCAGCAGTGATGGGGGCAGAGGGAACACTGAAGCTTTCTTT
CASSDGGRGNTEAFF
>.|TRBV21-1|once|TRBJ2-1
TGTGCCAGCAGCAAAGGCAGGGGGAACTACAATGAGCAGTTCTTC
CASSKGRGNYNEQFF
>.|TRBV10-3|.|TRBJ1-3
TGTGCCATCAGTGAGTCGAGCGGCTCTGGAAACACCATATATTTT
CAISESSGSGNTIYF
>TRBD1|TRBV24-1|.|TRBJ2-2
TGTGCCACCAGTGATTTTGGGACAGGCAACACCGGGGAGCTGTTTTTT
CATSDFGTGNTGELFF
>TRBD1|TRBV6-5|.|TRBJ1-2
TGTGCCAGCAGATCACAGGGGATCTATGGCTACACCTTC
CASRSQGIYGYTF
>TRBD1|TRBV6-5|.|TRBJ1-1
TGTGCCAGCAGCTTAGGGGGCGTTAACACTGAAGCTTTCTTT
CASSLGGVNTEAFF
>.|TRBV6-5|few|TRBJ2-5
TGTGCCAGCAGTTACTCTCCACTAGTCGAGACCCAGTACTTC
CASSYSPLVETQYF
>.|TRBV7-2|.|TRBJ2-1
TGTGCCAGCAGCTCTTACCTAGACCCTGAGCAGTTCTTC
CASSSYLDPEQFF
>.|TRBV5-1|.|TRBJ1-4
TGCGCCAGCAGCTTGCTCAGGGATGAAAAACTGTTTTTT
CASSLLRDEKLFF
>TRBD2|TRBV19|few|TRBJ2-1
TGTGCCAGTAGTACCGTGCGGGGGGGTAGCAATGAGCAGTTCTTC
CASSTVRGGSNEQFF
>TRBD1|TRBV14|.|TRBJ1-2
TGTGCCAGCAGCCCCGGGACAGATGGCTACACCTTC
CASSPGTDGYTF